This T cell receptor beta chain was found in a study of OX40 agonist ivuxolimab in advanced cancers. Study-wide points: CD4+ T cells averaged fewer expanded clones than CD8+ T cells.

Trimming removed 2 bases at V and 9 bases at J, with 11 bases between. Germline assignment: CDR1 SGHAT and CDR2 FQNNGV. The CDR3 contains 14 residues. Here immunoSEQ multiplex PCR was the method, and the copy in TCRdb shows in-frame clones only, minus some. The sample carries about 50,000 clones, roughly 77% recorded once. With regard to this clone: The antigen remains unidentified.

The V gene is TRBV11-2, the J gene TRBJ1-6, with unresolved D. The receptor was isolated from an adult with an advanced solid tumor such as melanoma, head and neck, liver or kidney cancer. Sample: CD4+ or CD8+ T cells sorted from blood, taken in a trial of the OX40 agonist ivuxolimab. For the CDR3, the DNA is TGTGCCAGCAGCTTACTGCTGACTGTTTCACCCCTCCACTTT. This codes for CASSLLLTVSPLHF.